The next 21 T cell receptor beta chains were all read from a single sample in a study of T cell responses to AZD1222 COVID-19 vaccine. TCRdb's table, derived via immunoSEQ multiplex PCR, lists solely in-frame clones and lacks some. Here the sample spans about 110,000 clones, just over 85% being singletons. The sample consisted of peripheral blood, taken on day 0 of AZD1222 vaccination. The receptors here all came from an adult in good health.

This chain joins TRBV5-1 and TRBJ2-1; TRBD2 matches 14 bases. The CDR3 loop spans 19 amino acids. V shed 4 bases, J shed 10 bases, and the junction held 19 bases outside the gene matches. Germline V gene lookup returns CDR1 SGHRS and CDR2 YFSETQ. Here the CDR3 DNA reads TGCGCCAGCAGCACAAAGACTAGCGGGGGGGCCATTGATCGTCAGGAGCAGTTCTTC. This sequence encodes CASSTKTSGGAIDRQEQFF.

V gene TRBV3-1 (or the pseudogene TRBV3-2) combines with J gene TRBJ2-1; D is ambiguous. Trimming removed 1 base at V and 2 bases at J, with 12 bases between. CDR3 length: 16 residues. The germline CDR1 and CDR2 sequences are LGHDT and YNNKEL (reference sequence). The CDR3 sequence is CASSQGFGSTYNEQFF. The CDR3 region has the DNA TGTGCCAGCAGCCAAGGCTTCGGCTCCACCTACAATGAGCAGTTCTTC.

This clone was detected a few times. The CDR3 sequence is CASSIDFDNNQPQHF. CDR3 in DNA: TGTGCCAGTAGTATAGATTTCGACAACAATCAGCCCCAGCATTTT. The chain combines TRBV19 with TRBJ1-5; D gene ambiguous. The CDR3 contains 15 residues. V dropped 0 bases and J dropped 3 bases, with 9 bases sitting between them. Germline CDR1 is LNHDA and CDR2 is SQIVND (reference sequence).

As DNA, the CDR3 is TGTGCCAGCAGCTTAAGGCTCGGCGCAAGTTCCACAGATACGCAGTATTTT. This encodes CASSLRLGASSTDTQYF. The chain employs TRBV7-3 and TRBJ2-3; D gene unclear. V was cut by 1 base and J by 2 bases, with 16 bases left in between. Per the germline V gene, CDR1 is SGHTA and CDR2 is FQGTGA. This CDR3 region has 17 residues.

This chain joins TRBV29-1 and TRBJ1-4; TRBD1 aligns across 11 bases. Trimming cost V 6 bases and J 6 bases; bases outside gene matches: 9. The CDR3 is 15 amino acids. CDR1 SQVTM and CDR2 ANQGSEA come from the germline V gene. The CDR3 nucleotides read TGCAGCGTCGCTAGGGGGGACAGGGGGGATGAAAAACTGTTTTTT. This gives the protein CSVARGDRGDEKLFF.

The chain links TRBV7-6 to TRBJ1-3; possible D gene TRBD1, 6 bases. The V and J ends lost 4 bases and 0 bases respectively, with 13 bases between them. The CDR3 is 16 amino acids. Looked up from germline, CDR1 is SGHVS and CDR2 is FNYEAQ. The CDR3 is CASSSGTRSSGNTIYF. For the CDR3, the DNA is TGTGCCAGCAGCTCTGGGACAAGGAGCTCTGGAAACACCATATATTTT.

The rearrangement joins TRBV5-4 to TRBJ2-7; the D is unclear. Per germline, CDR1 SGHNT and CDR2 YYREEE (reference sequence). CDR3 length equals 14 residues. Trimming took 0 bases from V and 6 from J, leaving 13 bases between them. CDR3: CASSLEGSPSEQYF. The CDR3 nucleotides are TGTGCCAGCAGCTTGGAAGGGTCGCCCTCCGAGCAGTACTTC.

This clone is medium-sized in the sample. The chain has TRBV7-9 and TRBJ2-5; 8 nucleotides line up with TRBD2. The germline CDR1 and CDR2 sequences are SEHNR and FQNEAQ (reference sequence). This CDR3 has 16 residues. Germline trimming cut 1 base from V and 1 base from J; bases unmatched to any gene: 5. The CDR3 DNA sequence: TGTGCCAGCAGCTTAGGTGGCGGGGGGCTCCAAGAGACCCAGTACTTC. Protein: CASSLGGGGLQETQYF.

The CDR3 DNA reads TGTGCCAGCAGTCAGGTCAACACTGAAGCTTTCTTT. Translating gives CASSQVNTEAFF. The chain combines TRBV2 with TRBJ1-1; D remains unclear. The V gene lost 5 bases and the J gene lost 2 bases, with 6 bases spanning the gap. Germline V gene sequence: CDR1 SNHLY, CDR2 FYNNEI. This CDR3 comprises 12 residues.

V and J are TRBV6-2 or TRBV6-3 and TRBJ1-5, with D unclear. This CDR3 has 14 amino acids. Germline values: CDR1 MNHEY, CDR2 SVGEGT. The ends were cut back, 5 bases at V and 2 bases at J, with 10 bases in the middle. For the CDR3, the DNA is TGTGCCAGCAGTGACTACGGGGGCAATCAGCCCCAGCATTTT. Translating it yields CASSDYGGNQPQHF.

This sequence joins TRBV15 and TRBJ2-7; a weak D match, TRBD1 (6 bases). Trimming stripped 7 bases from V and 0 bases from J, with 13 bases between. CDR3 size: 14 residues. Germline CDR1 is LNHNV and CDR2 is YYDKDF (reference sequence). The CDR3 DNA reads TGTGCCACCAAGAGGGCAGGGGACTCCTACGAGCAGTACTTC. Amino acid sequence: CATKRAGDSYEQYF.

J is TRBJ1-6 and V is TRBV7-9, with D possibly being TRBD1 (6 bases). CDR1 is SEHNR, CDR2 FQNEAQ, per germline (reference sequence). The CDR3 consists of 16 residues. The V gene lost 5 bases and the J gene lost 17 bases, with 28 bases spanning the gap. The DNA of the CDR3 is TGTGCCAGCAGCCCTAGGGGCCAGGGGACTACGGTCCTCATCCACTTT. As protein: CASSPRGQGTTVLIHF.

This clone was detected only once. The genes are TRBV10-2 and TRBJ2-7, with D perhaps TRBD2 (5 bases). Per the germline V gene, CDR1 is WSHSY and CDR2 is SAAADI. This CDR3 spans 13 amino acids. The V end was cut by 5 bases, the J end by 5 bases, with 13 bases between. CDR3 nucleotides: TGCGCCAGCAGTAGGTCCTTGGGAGACGAGCAGTACTTC. Translated, it gives CASSRSLGDEQYF.

Within the sample, this clone is medium-sized. The chain uses TRBV11-1 and TRBJ1-4, with D unclear. Trimming cost V 5 bases and J 5 bases, with 15 bases left between them. The CDR3 covers 15 residues. The V gene's germline CDR1 is SGHAT and CDR2 FQDESV (reference sequence). The CDR3 sequence is CASSNPDGGNEKLFF. The CDR3 coding sequence is TGTGCCAGCAGCAATCCGGACGGTGGGAATGAAAAACTGTTTTTT. The whole variable domain, remainder taken from reference TRBV11-1 and TRBJ1-4, is EAEVAQSPRYKITEKSQAVAFWCDPISGHATLYWYRQILGQGPELLVQFQDESVVDDSQLPKDRFSAERLKGVDSTLKIQPAELGDSAMYLCASSNPDGGNEKLFFGSGTQLSVL.

The rearrangement uses TRBV6-5 and TRBJ2-7; 9 bases agree with TRBD1. The CDR3 sequence is 14 residues long. The germline V gene encodes CDR1 MNHEY and CDR2 SVGAGI. V shed 7 bases, J shed 3 bases, and the junction held 7 bases outside the gene matches. The CDR3 sequence: CASTLGQGLYEQYF. The CDR3 DNA reads TGTGCCAGCACCTTGGGACAGGGACTCTACGAGCAGTACTTC.

The chain couples TRBV14 to TRBJ1-1; D remains ambiguous. The V gene lost 1 base and the J gene lost 2 bases, with 14 bases spanning the gap. The CDR3 has 16 amino acids. Germline CDR1 is SGHDN and CDR2 is FVKESK. The CDR3 nucleotides are TGTGCCAGCAGCCAAGGATTATGGCTCGAAAACACTGAAGCTTTCTTT. This codes for CASSQGLWLENTEAFF.

This clone appeared a single time. The V call is TRBV7-6, the J call TRBJ1-2, with D unclear. The V gene lost 0 bases and the J gene lost 5 bases, with 22 bases spanning the gap. This CDR3 region has 18 residues. Germline-derived CDR1 and CDR2 are SGHVS and FNYEAQ. In DNA form, the CDR3 reads TGTGCCAGCAGCTTAGCGAGTGGCAGTCGAACCTTTGGGTATGGCTACACCTTC. It translates to CASSLASGSRTFGYGYTF.

The CDR3 nucleotides are TGCGCCAGCAGCGCGGCGGTAGATCTCTACTATGGCTACACCTTC. Its translation: CASSAAVDLYYGYTF. V gene TRBV4-3 combines with J gene TRBJ1-2; D is unclear. V shed 5 bases and J shed 3 bases, with 16 bases lying between them. This CDR3 has 15 amino acids. Germline V gives CDR1 LGHNA, CDR2 YSLEER.

This chain connects TRBV7-6 to TRBJ2-2; no definite D call. Germline-derived CDR1 and CDR2 are SGHVS and FNYEAQ. Trimming removed 0 bases at V and 8 bases at J, with 10 bases between. There are 14 residues in the CDR3. The CDR3 sequence: CASSLAGVEGELFF. CDR3 DNA: TGTGCCAGCAGCTTAGCCGGTGTTGAAGGGGAGCTGTTTTTT.

The chain recombines TRBV4-1 with TRBJ2-7, with 7 bases identical to TRBD1. The V gene's germline CDR1 is MGHRA and CDR2 YSYEKL. The ends lost 0 bases at V and 6 bases at J; junction bases unmatched: 8. The CDR3 extends over 15 amino acids. CDR3 coding DNA: TGCGCCAGCAGCCAAGATGCCCACAGGGGCGGCGAGCAGTACTTC. Its translation: CASSQDAHRGGEQYF.

For the CDR3, the DNA is TGTGCCAGCACAGTGCGGGTGGCGGGTCGGGAGACCCAGTACTTC. This sequence encodes CASTVRVAGRETQYF. The gene calls are TRBV7-9 and TRBJ2-5, with D perhaps matching TRBD2 (5 bases). Trimming removed 7 bases at V and 5 bases at J, with 20 bases between. The CDR3 is 15 residues long. Germline-derived CDR1 and CDR2 are SEHNR and FQNEAQ (reference sequence).